This T cell receptor (beta chain) was sequenced for a study of T cells after yellow fever vaccination. Study outcomes and limitations: The secondary response was weaker, and its peak arrived faster, on day 5 versus 15. Post-booster reappearance was seen for most primary-vaccination clones (96% CD4, around 91% CD8). A minor fraction of clonotypes spanned both CD4 and CD8 compartments.

In making TCR cDNA, 5'RACE template switching added a universal primer site and UMIs to it. TCRdb ran MiXCR on the 5' RACE reads and lists one entry per CDR3 protein. This repertoire shows 350,000 to 550,000 distinct CDR3 sequences, 18% found once; its top ten account for roughly 19%. This clonotype was seen a few times. Its antigen is not known. CDR3 length: 20 amino acids. Per germline, CDR1 MNHEY and CDR2 SVGEGT. V lost 6 bases to trimming and J lost 1 base, with 30 bases between them. V usage is TRBV6-2 or TRBV6-3 and J usage is TRBJ1-1; no definite D call. This specimen consisted of PBMCs, obtained before the yellow fever booster vaccination. The TCR originated in a young man who received the YFV17D yellow fever vaccine. The DNA for the CDR3 is TGTGCCAGCAGCCCTCGGATCGGCAGGCTCGTTCCGGGGAGGAACACTGAAGCTTTCTTT. Its protein is CASSPRIGRLVPGRNTEAFF.